Following are 27 T cell receptor beta chains from one sample sequenced in a study of regulatory T cells in long-lasting Graves disease. Assembly of TCR beta libraries relied on iRepertoire HTBI primers together with Arm-PCR of CDR3 regions. TCRdb re-derived calls from the multiplex PCR reads in MiXCR, one entry per CDR3 protein. Of hundreds of thousands of distinct CDR3 sequences listed, roughly 15% are singletons. The time point here: newly diagnosed GD, antithyroid drugs for less than 3 months. PBMCs were the source of the RNA used for TCR sequencing. In addition, the sample was reused for a study of T cells in Graves' hyperthyroidism and ophthalmopathy.

Sequencing used peripheral blood mononuclear cells (PBMCs), obtained at new diagnosis, from a patient treated with antithyroid drugs. These receptors originate from a middle-aged woman with Graves disease.

The table lists this clonotype with many counts. The chain recombines TRBV6-1 with TRBJ1-1; D call uncertain. Per the germline V gene, CDR1 is MNHNS and CDR2 is SASEGT. The V end lost 0 bases, the J end lost 1 base, and 6 bases lay between the germline ends. This CDR3 contains 14 residues. The CDR3 bases are TGTGCCAGCAGTGAAGCTCGGGGGAACACTGAAGCTTTCTTT. This translates into CASSEARGNTEAFF.

The genes are TRBV20-1 and TRBJ2-7, with TRBD1 identical over 9 bases. The CDR3 spans 14 residues. Germline CDR1 DFQATT, CDR2 SNEGSKA (reference sequence). The ends lost 6 bases at V and 2 bases at J; junction bases unmatched: 8. CDR3 protein: CSATDTGGTYEQYF. CDR3 bases: TGCAGTGCGACCGACACAGGGGGCACCTACGAGCAGTACTTC.

This clonotype was recorded at least ten times. J is TRBJ2-1 and V is TRBV3-1; TRBD2 might be the D (6 bases). The CDR3 loop spans 13 amino acids. Germline CDR1 LGHDT, CDR2 YNNKEL (reference sequence). Trimming removed 3 bases from V and 7 bases from J, with 10 bases in between. In DNA, the CDR3 is TGTGCCAGCAGCCATCAAGGGACTAATGAGCAGTTCTTC. Its protein product is CASSHQGTNEQFF.

The genes are TRBV7-8 and TRBJ1-4, with 7 positions matching TRBD1. The CDR3 contains 14 residues. V shed 5 bases, J shed 7 bases, and the junction held 7 bases outside the gene matches. Germline loops: CDR1 SGHVS, CDR2 FQNEAQ. The CDR3 protein is CASSRGQGFEKLFF. The CDR3 DNA sequence: TGTGCCAGCAGCAGGGGGCAGGGGTTTGAAAAACTGTTTTTT.

This chain links TRBV14 with TRBJ2-3; 12 nucleotides agree with TRBD2. The CDR3 is 16 residues long. V trimming: 5 bases; J trimming: 2 bases; junction bases outside the gene matches: 5. The germline CDR1 and CDR2 sequences are SGHDN and FVKESK. CDR3 protein: CASSSRLAGATDTQYF. The CDR3 nucleotides read TGTGCCAGCAGCTCACGACTAGCGGGGGCCACAGATACGCAGTATTTT.

This clonotype was observed many times. This rearrangement joins TRBV11-2 to TRBJ1-3, with 8 bases fitting TRBD1. This CDR3 comprises 16 residues. The ends lost 6 bases at V and 0 bases at J; junction bases unmatched: 7. Germline V CDR1 and CDR2: SGHAT, FQNNGV. The CDR3 DNA sequence: TGTGCCAGCAGTCTCACAGGGGGAACCTCTGGAAACACCATATATTTT. It translates to CASSLTGGTSGNTIYF. Full variable domain (outside the CDR3, taken from reference TRBV11-2 and TRBJ1-3): EAGVAQSPRYKIIEKRQSVAFWCNPISGHATLYWYQQILGQGPKLLIQFQNNGVVDDSQLPKDRFSAERLKGVDSTLKIQPAKLEDSAVYLCASSLTGGTSGNTIYFGEGSWLTVV.

The rearrangement joins TRBV5-6 to TRBJ2-5; D possibly corresponds to TRBD1 (5 bases). Germline CDR1 is SGHDT and CDR2 is YYEEEE. V lost 0 bases to trimming and J lost 7 bases, with 10 bases between them. This CDR3 has 13 amino acids. The CDR3 DNA follows: TGTGCCAGCAGCTTGGCTGGGGCAGGGACCCAGTACTTC. Its translation: CASSLAGAGTQYF.

This chain connects TRBV3-1 to TRBJ1-2, with D hard to call. V was trimmed by 7 bases and J by 8 bases, leaving 17 bases between them. CDR1 LGHDT and CDR2 YNNKEL come from the germline V gene (reference sequence). CDR3 length equals 13 residues. The CDR3 reads CASNDLASSGYTF. CDR3 nucleotides: TGTGCCAGCAATGACTTGGCGAGCTCGGGCTACACCTTC.

This clonotype came up a few times. The chain has TRBV10-3 and TRBJ1-5; unclear D gene. V lost 0 bases and J 10 bases, leaving 10 bases between the germline ends. Germline loops: CDR1 ENHRY, CDR2 SYGVKD. This CDR3 contains 13 residues. For the CDR3, the DNA is TGTGCCATCAGTGAGTCCCCCATTGAACCCCAGCATTTT. The encoded protein is CAISESPIEPQHF.

This clonotype came up once. This sequence joins TRBV10-1 and TRBJ1-2, with D unresolved. Germline CDR1 is WNHNN and CDR2 is SYGVQD (reference sequence). V lost 5 bases and J lost 0, with 10 bases in between. This CDR3 comprises 14 residues. The CDR3 here is CASSPGNPNYGYTF. The CDR3 DNA follows: TGCGCCAGCAGTCCGGGGAACCCTAACTATGGCTACACCTTC.

In this sample, this clonotype turned up a few times. V is TRBV12-5 and J is TRBJ2-5; the D gene is possibly TRBD2 (6 bases). The V gene's germline CDR1 is LGHNT and CDR2 FRNRAP. This CDR3 comprises 15 residues. Trimming cost V 1 base and J 4 bases, with 13 bases left between them. The CDR3 loop reads CASGLAAAGRETQYF. Written as DNA, the CDR3 is TGTGCTAGTGGTTTGGCGGCGGCGGGGCGAGAGACCCAGTACTTC.

The V call is TRBV28, the J call TRBJ2-7; 8 bases align to TRBD1. V shed 5 bases and J 1 base; nucleotides not matched to a gene: 7. This CDR3 spans 15 amino acids. Germline V gene lookup returns CDR1 MDHEN and CDR2 SYDVKM. The DNA of the CDR3 is TGTGCCAGCAGTCAGAACAGGGGGAAATCCTACGAGCAGTACTTC. Its protein is CASSQNRGKSYEQYF.

Remarks on this clonotype: Since a much larger clone is just one base distant, this may be a read error. The chain links TRBV27 to TRBJ2-1; D tentatively reads TRBD1 or TRBD2 (5 bases each). CDR1 and CDR2 (germline): MNHEY, SMNVEV (reference sequence). The CDR3 contains 12 residues. Trimming removed 10 bases at V and 4 bases at J, with 11 bases between. CDR3 sequence (DNA): TGTGCCACCGAGGGACGGTACAATGAGCAGTTCTTC. It is translated as CATEGRYNEQFF.

The chain recombines TRBV29-1 with TRBJ1-4; no clear D. The CDR3 is 13 amino acids. In germline, CDR1 is SQVTM, CDR2 ANQGSEA. Trimming took 4 bases from V and 8 from J, leaving 14 bases between them. CDR3 in DNA: TGCAGCGTTGTTATTCTGGGGAAGGAAAAACTGTTTTTT. As protein: CSVVILGKEKLFF.

As to this clonotype: Possible read error: a much larger clone is one base away. The V call is TRBV6-1, the J call TRBJ2-3, with D hard to call. The CDR3 consists of 13 residues. Germline V gene sequence: CDR1 MNHNS, CDR2 SASEGT. Trimming took 7 bases from V and 6 from J, leaving 14 bases between them. CDR3 coding DNA: TGTGCCAGCAATCCGGCCCCCTGGGATACGCAGTATTTT. Translated: CASNPAPWDTQYF.

On this clonotype: A much larger clonotype is one base distant, so this may be a read error. The gene calls are TRBV6-2 or TRBV6-3 and TRBJ2-5; 12 nucleotides match TRBD2. The CDR3 runs 18 residues. Germline V gene sequence: CDR1 MNHEY, CDR2 SVGEGT. The J segment lost 6 bases and the V segment lost 4 bases, leaving 15 bases of the junction unmatched. Here the CDR3 DNA reads TGTGCCAGCAGTTCAAGCGGGCTAGCGGGGGGGCCGCGGAAGACCCAGTACTTC. Protein sequence: CASSSSGLAGGPRKTQYF.

This clonotype was counted many times. The J gene is TRBJ1-4, the V gene TRBV28; 10 positions match TRBD1. V lost 5 bases, J lost 8 bases, and 8 bases stayed unmatched. Germline CDR1 MDHEN, CDR2 SYDVKM. CDR3 length equals 15 residues. The CDR3 DNA reads as TGTGCCAGCAGTCCCCCCCAGGGACAGGGGGAAAAACTGTTTTTT. The encoded protein is CASSPPQGQGEKLFF.

The CDR3 reads CASSPTGAPNYGYTF. CDR3 nucleotides: TGTGCCAGCAGCCCGACAGGGGCGCCTAACTATGGCTACACCTTC. This chain connects TRBV9 to TRBJ1-2; 8 bases match TRBD1. Germline CDR1 SGDLS, CDR2 YYNGEE. This CDR3 is 15 amino acids long. The J segment lost 0 bases and the V segment lost 4 bases, leaving 5 bases of the junction unmatched.

The sample holds many counts of this clonotype. This sequence joins TRBV7-3 and TRBJ2-5; D possibly matches TRBD1 or TRBD2 (6 bases each). The CDR3 contains 13 residues. Germline CDR1 reads SGHTA; CDR2 reads FQGTGA. Trimming removed 5 bases from V and 6 bases from J, with 13 bases in between. The CDR3 bases are TGTGCCAGCAGCGCCGAGGGGGGCCAGACCCAGTACTTC. It specifies CASSAEGGQTQYF.

About this clonotype: A much larger clone differs from this one at a single base, so this may be a read error. The rearrangement links TRBV2 to TRBJ2-3, with D unresolved. CDR1 is SNHLY, CDR2 FYNNEI, per germline. The CDR3 has 15 residues. CDR3 in DNA: TGTGCCAGCAGTGAAAGGTCGGTTGGATCAGATACGCGGTATTTT. Protein product: CASSERSVGSDTRYF.

Comments on this clonotype: Just one base apart from a much larger clone, this may be a read error. This sequence joins TRBV12-3 or TRBV12-4 and TRBJ1-5, with 10 bases matching TRBD1. This CDR3 comprises 15 residues. CDR3 DNA: TGTGCCGGCAGTCACCATGGGACAGGGGCTCAGCCCCAGCATTTT. Residues: CAGSHHGTGAQPQHF.

This clonotype was seen many times. V usage is TRBV6-2 or TRBV6-3 and J usage is TRBJ1-4; D is unclear. CDR3 length: 15 amino acids. Germline V lookup: CDR1 MNHEY, CDR2 SVGEGT. Trimming took 5 bases from V and 10 from J, leaving 20 bases between them. The CDR3 sequence: CASSEAGLPPGKLFF. The DNA of the CDR3 is TGTGCCAGCAGTGAAGCGGGCCTTCCCCCGGGAAAACTGTTTTTT.

This chain joins TRBV7-9 and TRBJ2-5; D not resolved. Looked up from germline, CDR1 is SEHNR and CDR2 is FQNEAQ (reference sequence). The V end lost 1 base, the J end lost 3 bases, and 9 bases lay between the germline ends. There are 14 residues in the CDR3. The CDR3 DNA reads as TGTGCCAGCAGCTTAGTTAACAGAGAAGAGACCCAGTACTTC. It encodes CASSLVNREETQYF.

This clonotype came up many times. The gene calls are TRBV27 and TRBJ2-7; D may be TRBD2 (6 bases). From germline, CDR1 is MNHEY and CDR2 SMNVEV (reference sequence). The V end was cut by 6 bases, the J end by 2 bases, with 14 bases between. The CDR3 length is 14 residues. The CDR3 loop is CASRSTWGAYEQYF. As DNA, the CDR3 is TGTGCCAGCAGGTCCACATGGGGGGCCTACGAGCAGTACTTC.

V gene TRBV28 combines with J gene TRBJ1-2; D call uncertain. V lost 4 bases and J lost 7, with 19 bases in between. The CDR3 totals 15 residues. Germline CDR1 reads MDHEN; CDR2 reads SYDVKM. The CDR3 bases are TGTGCCAGCAGTTCCTCGGCGAGAGGGATCGGTGGCTACACCTTC. It translates to CASSSSARGIGGYTF.

Ten or more counts support this clonotype. This chain joins TRBV11-3 and TRBJ2-3; TRBD1 matches 9 bases. CDR3 length: 14 residues. The germline gives CDR1 SGHNT, CDR2 YENEEA. The junction had 4 bases not matched to a gene; V was cut back by 4 bases and J by 5 bases. The CDR3 DNA follows: TGTGCCAGCAGCTCGGGACAGGGCGGAGATACGCAGTATTTT. The encoded protein is CASSSGQGGDTQYF.

In this sample, this clonotype turned up a few times. The chain uses TRBV5-4 and TRBJ1-2; TRBD1 aligns across 8 bases. CDR1 and CDR2 from the germline V gene are SGHNT and YYREEE (reference sequence). V dropped 0 bases and J dropped 8; count of bases not matched to a gene: 3. The CDR3 has 13 amino acids. The CDR3 DNA reads as TGTGCCAGCAGCTTGGCGACAGGGGTAGGCTACACCTTC. Encoded protein: CASSLATGVGYTF.